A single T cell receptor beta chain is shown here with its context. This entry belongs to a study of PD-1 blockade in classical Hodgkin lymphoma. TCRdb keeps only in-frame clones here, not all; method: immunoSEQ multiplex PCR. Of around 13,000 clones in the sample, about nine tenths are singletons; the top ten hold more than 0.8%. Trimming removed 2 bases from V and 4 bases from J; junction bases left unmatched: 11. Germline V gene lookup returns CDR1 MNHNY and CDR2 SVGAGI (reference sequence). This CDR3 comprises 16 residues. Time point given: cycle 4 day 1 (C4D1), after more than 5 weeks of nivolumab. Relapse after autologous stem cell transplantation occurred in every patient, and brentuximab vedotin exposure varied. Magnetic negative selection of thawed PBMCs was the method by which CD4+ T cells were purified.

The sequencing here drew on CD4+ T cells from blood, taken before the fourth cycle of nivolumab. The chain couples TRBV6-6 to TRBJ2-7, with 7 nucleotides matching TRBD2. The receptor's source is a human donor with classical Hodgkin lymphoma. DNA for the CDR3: TGTGCCAGCAGTTACCCCAATGGGAGGGACCGTTACGAGCAGTACTTC. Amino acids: CASSYPNGRDRYEQYF.